Shown below are 19 T cell receptor beta chains from a single sample sequenced in a study of T cells in tuberculosis. The protocol was immunoSEQ multiplex PCR, while the TCRdb copy is restricted to in-frame clones and leaves out a portion. The sample lists tens of thousands of clones; just over 90% were seen once. This sample's time point: new active TB diagnosis, blood taken before or within 7 days of starting treatment. Sequenced material: PBMCs, taken at tuberculosis diagnosis. Source of these receptors: an adult with tuberculosis.

V is TRBV19 and J is TRBJ1-2; no reliable D call. V was pared by 4 bases and J by 8 bases, with 14 bases between. Germline V lookup: CDR1 LNHDA, CDR2 SQIVND (reference sequence). This CDR3 has 13 amino acids. DNA of the CDR3: TGTGCCAGTAGTAGCGGATCCCTTCGGGGCTACACCTTC. Translating it yields CASSSGSLRGYTF.

The chain combines TRBV28 with TRBJ2-7, with D perhaps matching TRBD2 (6 bases). V was pared by 6 bases and J by 7 bases, with 19 bases between. Germline CDR1 and CDR2: MDHEN and SYDVKM. This CDR3 comprises 14 residues. The CDR3 loop is CASSPGGYKGEQYF. CDR3 coding DNA: TGTGCCAGCAGCCCCGGGGGTTACAAGGGGGAGCAGTACTTC.

V usage is TRBV28 and J usage is TRBJ1-1; a weak D match, TRBD1 (6 bases). V dropped 6 bases and J dropped 2 bases, with 13 bases sitting between them. This CDR3 spans 14 amino acids. Germline-derived CDR1 and CDR2 are MDHEN and SYDVKM. The CDR3 loop is CASRSQQGNTEAFF. The CDR3 nucleotides are TGTGCCAGCAGGTCACAACAGGGAAACACTGAAGCTTTCTTT.

The V call is TRBV7-3, the J call TRBJ2-2; D uncertain. V gave up 3 bases and J gave up 1 base, with 9 bases separating them. Germline lookup yields CDR1 SGHTA and CDR2 FQGTGA. This CDR3 has 15 residues. CDR3 protein: CASSFGGLNTGELFF. The CDR3 region has the DNA TGTGCCAGCAGCTTCGGCGGCCTGAACACCGGGGAGCTGTTTTTT.

The chain recombines TRBV27 with TRBJ2-5, with a tentative D call TRBD1 (6 bases). The germline gives CDR1 MNHEY, CDR2 SMNVEV (reference sequence). V gave up 6 bases and J gave up 1 base, with 21 bases separating them. The CDR3 runs 17 residues. CDR3 loop: CASRPGHHNALQETQYF. CDR3 sequence (DNA): TGTGCCAGCAGACCGGGACACCACAACGCCCTCCAAGAGACCCAGTACTTC.

This chain links TRBV27 with TRBJ2-1, with 7 bases that match TRBD2. This CDR3 has 15 residues. The V segment lost 0 bases and the J segment 3 bases; nucleotides outside the gene matches: 2. The germline gives CDR1 MNHEY, CDR2 SMNVEV (reference sequence). As DNA, the CDR3 is TGTGCCAGCAGTTTATCGGGGGGGAGCTACAATGAGCAGTTCTTC. It translates to CASSLSGGSYNEQFF.

The chain has TRBV2 and TRBJ2-7, with 7 bases lining up with TRBD1. V shed 3 bases, J shed 2 bases, and the junction held 4 bases outside the gene matches. The CDR3 extends over 14 amino acids. Germline V gene data show CDR1 as SNHLY and CDR2 as FYNNEI. CDR3 sequence: CASSDDRDAYEQYF. In DNA form, the CDR3 reads TGTGCCAGCAGTGACGACAGGGACGCCTACGAGCAGTACTTC.

The gene calls are TRBV30 and TRBJ1-1, with TRBD1 matching 10 bases. Trimming removed 8 bases from V and 5 bases from J; junction bases left unmatched: 5. CDR1 and CDR2 (germline): GTSNPN, SVGIG (reference sequence). This CDR3 contains 12 residues. CDR3 nucleotides: TGTGCCGCGGACAGGGGGGGGACTGAAGCTTTCTTT. Translation: CAADRGGTEAFF.

The V gene is TRBV4-3, the J gene TRBJ1-2; tentatively, D is TRBD1 (6 bases). The CDR3 length is 15 residues. The germline CDR1 and CDR2 sequences are LGHNA and YSLEER. V shed 0 bases and J shed 3 bases, with 11 bases lying between them. In DNA form, the CDR3 reads TGCGCCAGCAGCCAAGAACAGGGCCTTTACTATGGCTACACCTTC. Translating it yields CASSQEQGLYYGYTF.

This clone was seen only once. The chain links TRBV6-5 to TRBJ1-2; the match to TRBD1 covers 9 bases. CDR3 size: 12 residues. Looked up from germline, CDR1 is MNHEY and CDR2 is SVGAGI. Trimming removed 6 bases from V and 6 bases from J; junction bases left unmatched: 2. This chain's CDR3 is CASRGQGNGYTF. Here the CDR3 DNA reads TGTGCCAGCAGAGGACAGGGGAATGGCTACACCTTC.

This chain joins TRBV10-3 and TRBJ1-1, with D possibly being TRBD1 (6 bases). Germline CDR1 and CDR2: ENHRY and SYGVKD. This CDR3 comprises 14 residues. V was trimmed by 6 bases and J by 5 bases, leaving 16 bases between them. CDR3 sequence (DNA): TGTGCCATCAGCGAGGGCGGGGGCAGGACTGAAGCTTTCTTT. Translated, it gives CAISEGGGRTEAFF.

The chain combines TRBV19 with TRBJ1-5; D is unclear. The ends were cut back, 7 bases at V and 4 bases at J, with 11 bases in the middle. The germline CDR1 and CDR2 sequences are LNHDA and SQIVND (reference sequence). This CDR3 contains 13 residues. This chain's CDR3 is CASKLTSNQPQHF. CDR3 coding DNA: TGTGCCAGTAAGTTGACAAGTAATCAGCCCCAGCATTTT.

CDR3 in DNA: TGCAGCGTTGCTCCAGCGGAAAACACAGATACGCAGTATTTT. It codes for CSVAPAENTDTQYF. This chain uses TRBV29-1 with TRBJ2-3, with a possible D match to TRBD2 (5 bases). V dropped 4 bases and J dropped 2 bases, with 13 bases sitting between them. The V gene's germline CDR1 is SQVTM and CDR2 ANQGSEA. The CDR3 has 14 residues.

The chain carries TRBV29-1 and TRBJ2-7, with 8 bases identical to TRBD1. CDR1 and CDR2 (germline): SQVTM, ANQGSEA. Trimming removed 1 base from V and 7 bases from J; junction bases left unmatched: 15. CDR3 length: 16 residues. CDR3 protein: CSVEVITGTGRWEQYF. The CDR3 bases are TGCAGCGTTGAAGTTATCACCGGGACAGGTCGGTGGGAGCAGTACTTC.

The V call is TRBV6-6, the J call TRBJ1-2; no reliable D call. The V gene's germline CDR1 is MNHNY and CDR2 SVGAGI (reference sequence). The CDR3 covers 15 residues. The V end lost 5 bases, the J end lost 2 bases, and 15 bases lay between the germline ends. CDR3 sequence: CASSNTEKGNYGYTF. The CDR3 DNA is TGTGCCAGCAGTAACACAGAAAAAGGAAACTATGGCTACACCTTC.

The chain combines TRBV9 with TRBJ1-1; D is perhaps TRBD1 (6 bases). Trimming left V 1 base short and J 0 bases short, with 10 bases between. Germline lookup yields CDR1 SGDLS and CDR2 YYNGEE. This CDR3 is 15 amino acids long. The CDR3 nucleotides are TGTGCCAGCAGCGTAACTTCAGGGGTGAACACTGAAGCTTTCTTT. Translating gives CASSVTSGVNTEAFF. The variable domain in full, completed from reference TRBV9 and TRBJ1-1, reads DSGVTQTPKHLITATGQRVTLRCSPRSGDLSVYWYQQSLDQGLQFLIQYYNGEERAKGNILERFSAQQFPDLHSELNLSSLELGDSALYFCASSVTSGVNTEAFFGQGTRLTVV.

In its sample, this clone was seen once. V is TRBV15 and J is TRBJ2-2; TRBD2 might be the D (5 bases). CDR3 length: 15 residues. The V end was cut by 8 bases, the J end by 5 bases, with 18 bases between. The germline V gene has CDR1 LNHNV and CDR2 YYDKDF (reference sequence). The CDR3, as DNA: TGTGCCACCTCCCCCCGGAGGACGGCAACCGGGGAGCTGTTTTTT. It codes for CATSPRRTATGELFF.

This chain connects TRBV7-2 to TRBJ2-7; 10 bases are shared with TRBD1. The V segment lost 1 base and the J segment 1 base; nucleotides outside the gene matches: 1. Germline-derived CDR1 and CDR2 are SGHTA and FQGNSA. This CDR3 has 15 residues. This CDR3 reads CASSLGTGGSYEQYF. The CDR3 coding sequence is TGTGCCAGCAGCTTAGGGACAGGGGGTTCCTACGAGCAGTACTTC.

J is TRBJ1-2 and V is TRBV2, with TRBD1 identical over 9 bases. Germline V lookup: CDR1 SNHLY, CDR2 FYNNEI. Germline trimming cut 6 bases from V and 7 bases from J; bases unmatched to any gene: 6. The CDR3 runs to 13 residues. The CDR3 loop reads CASRTGGVGGYTF. CDR3 nucleotide sequence: TGTGCCAGCAGGACAGGGGGGGTCGGTGGCTACACCTTC.